This T cell receptor beta chain appears in the sequencing data of a study of T-cell memory formation after mild COVID-19. Study results and caveats: Contracting CD8+ clones were enriched in EMRA, CD4+ mainly in CM and EM.

This clonotype was detected a few times. As yet, its antigen is unknown. MiXCR, applied by TCRdb to the 5' RACE reads, yields one record per CDR3 protein. The sample contains hundreds of thousands of distinct CDR3 sequences, around 28% of which appear only once. The specimen sequenced was PBMCs or a T cell subset sorted from them (not recorded which). This TCR was sampled from an adult woman who had mild COVID-19 (a few samples of this study predate the infection). Cell type and time point are not known.

The CDR3: CAISESLPWDRTNYGYTF. The CDR3 DNA is TGTGCCATCAGTGAGAGCTTGCCGTGGGACCGCACTAACTATGGCTACACCTTC. This chain uses TRBV10-3 with TRBJ1-2; weak D call: TRBD1 (5 bases). V was trimmed by 2 bases and J by 0 bases, leaving 19 bases between them. Germline V gene sequence: CDR1 ENHRY, CDR2 SYGVKD. The CDR3 loop spans 18 amino acids.